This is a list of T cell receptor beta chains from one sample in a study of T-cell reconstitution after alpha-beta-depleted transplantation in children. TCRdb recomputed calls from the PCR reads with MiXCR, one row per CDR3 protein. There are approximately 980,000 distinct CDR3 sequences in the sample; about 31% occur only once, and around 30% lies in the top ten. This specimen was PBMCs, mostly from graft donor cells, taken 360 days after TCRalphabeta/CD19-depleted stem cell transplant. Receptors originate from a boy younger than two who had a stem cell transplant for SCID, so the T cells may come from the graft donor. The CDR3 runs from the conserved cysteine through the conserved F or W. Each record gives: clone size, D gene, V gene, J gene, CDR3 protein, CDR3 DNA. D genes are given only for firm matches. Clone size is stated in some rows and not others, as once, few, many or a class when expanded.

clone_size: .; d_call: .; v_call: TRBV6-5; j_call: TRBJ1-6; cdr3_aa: CASSYGEGGTPNSPLHF; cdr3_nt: TGTGCCAGCAGTTACGGCGAAGGTGGGACACCAAATTCACCCCTCCACTTT
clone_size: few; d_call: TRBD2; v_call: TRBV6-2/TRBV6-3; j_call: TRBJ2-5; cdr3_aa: CASSYSQLAGATQYF; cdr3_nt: TGTGCCAGCAGTTACTCTCAGCTAGCGGGGGCGACCCAGTACTTC
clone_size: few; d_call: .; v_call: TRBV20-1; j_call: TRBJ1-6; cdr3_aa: CSARDTTSSYNSPLHF; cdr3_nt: TGCAGTGCTAGAGATACGACGAGCTCCTATAATTCACCCCTCCACTTT
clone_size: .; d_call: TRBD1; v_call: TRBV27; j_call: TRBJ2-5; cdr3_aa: CASSLSGQGAQYF; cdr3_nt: TGTGCCAGCAGTTTGTCGGGACAGGGGGCCCAGTACTTC
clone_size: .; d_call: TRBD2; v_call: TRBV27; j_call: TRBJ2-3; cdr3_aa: CASSPRMRGGVWTDTQYF; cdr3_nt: TGTGCCAGCAGTCCCCGCATGAGGGGAGGGGTTTGGACAGATACGCAGTATTTT
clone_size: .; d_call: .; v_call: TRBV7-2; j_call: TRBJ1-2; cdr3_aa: CASSAYRRDGYTF; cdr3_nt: TGTGCCAGCAGCGCCTACAGGCGGGATGGCTACACCTTC
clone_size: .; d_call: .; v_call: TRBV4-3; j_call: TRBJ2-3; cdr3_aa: CASSRMQTEDTQYF; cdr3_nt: TGCGCCAGCAGCAGAATGCAGACAGAAGATACGCAGTATTTT
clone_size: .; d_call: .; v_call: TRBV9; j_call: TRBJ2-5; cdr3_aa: CASSNGTPQETQYF; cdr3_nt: TGTGCCAGCAGCAATGGGACACCTCAAGAGACCCAGTACTTC
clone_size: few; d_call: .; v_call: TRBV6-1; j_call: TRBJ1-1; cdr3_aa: CASSHPGWKNTEAFF; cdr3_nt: TGTGCCAGCAGCCACCCTGGGTGGAAGAACACTGAAGCTTTCTTT
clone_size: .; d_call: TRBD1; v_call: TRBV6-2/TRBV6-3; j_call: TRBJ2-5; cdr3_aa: CASTKYGTEDQETQYF; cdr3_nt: TGTGCCAGCACCAAATACGGGACAGAGGACCAAGAGACCCAGTACTTC
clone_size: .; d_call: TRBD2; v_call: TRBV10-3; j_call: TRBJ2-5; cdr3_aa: CAISESAGVETQYF; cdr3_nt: TGTGCCATCAGTGAGTCGGCGGGGGTGGAGACCCAGTACTTC
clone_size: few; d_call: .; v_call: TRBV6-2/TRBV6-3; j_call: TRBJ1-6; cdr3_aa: CASTRGADNSPLHF; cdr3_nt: TGTGCCAGCACCAGGGGCGCGGATAATTCACCCCTCCACTTT
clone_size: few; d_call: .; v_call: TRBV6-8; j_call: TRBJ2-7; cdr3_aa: CASGRTGIYEQYF; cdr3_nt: TGTGCCAGCGGTCGAACAGGGATTTACGAGCAGTACTTC
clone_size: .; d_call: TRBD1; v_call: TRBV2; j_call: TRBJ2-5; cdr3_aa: CARSGQGIWETQYF; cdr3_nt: TGTGCCAGAAGCGGACAGGGGATCTGGGAGACCCAGTACTTC
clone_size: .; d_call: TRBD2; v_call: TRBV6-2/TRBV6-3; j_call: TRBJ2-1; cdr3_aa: CASSYGRGGFYNEQFF; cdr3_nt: TGTGCCAGCAGTTACGGACGGGGGGGATTCTACAATGAGCAGTTCTTC
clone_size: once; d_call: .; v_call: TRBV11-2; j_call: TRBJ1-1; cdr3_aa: CASSHRAFPTEAFF; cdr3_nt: TGTGCCAGCAGCCACCGGGCCTTCCCGACTGAAGCTTTCTTT
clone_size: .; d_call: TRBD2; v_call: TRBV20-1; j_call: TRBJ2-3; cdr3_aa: CSLVGAGGPDTQYF; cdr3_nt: TGCAGTCTAGTAGGAGCGGGGGGCCCAGATACGCAGTATTTT
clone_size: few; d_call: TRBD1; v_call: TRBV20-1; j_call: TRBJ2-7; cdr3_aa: CSASGRLGTDRDGVYEQYF; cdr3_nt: TGCAGTGCTAGCGGAAGACTGGGCACCGACAGGGATGGAGTATACGAGCAGTACTTC
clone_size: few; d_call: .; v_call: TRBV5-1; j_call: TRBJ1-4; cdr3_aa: CASSLVSGKGGEKLFF; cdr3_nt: TGCGCCAGCAGCTTGGTATCGGGGAAGGGGGGTGAAAAACTGTTTTTT
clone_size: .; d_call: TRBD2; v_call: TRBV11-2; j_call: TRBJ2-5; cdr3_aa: CASRSTSGQETQYF; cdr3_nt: TGTGCCAGCAGATCCACTAGCGGCCAAGAGACCCAGTACTTC
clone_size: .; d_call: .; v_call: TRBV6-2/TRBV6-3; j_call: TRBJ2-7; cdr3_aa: CASREPIVYEQYF; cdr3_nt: TGTGCCAGCAGGGAGCCGATAGTGTACGAGCAGTACTTC
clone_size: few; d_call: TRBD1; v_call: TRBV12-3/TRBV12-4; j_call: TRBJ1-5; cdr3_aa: CASSPGDRIGQPQHF; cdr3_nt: TGTGCCAGCAGTCCCGGGGACAGGATCGGGCAGCCCCAGCATTTT
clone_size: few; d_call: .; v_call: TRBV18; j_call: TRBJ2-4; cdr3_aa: CASSPTAKNIQYF; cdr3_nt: TGTGCCAGCTCACCAACTGCCAAAAACATTCAGTACTTC
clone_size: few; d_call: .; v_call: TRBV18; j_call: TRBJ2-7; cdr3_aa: CASFTVRGALNEQYF; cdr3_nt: TGTGCCAGCTTCACCGTTCGGGGGGCGCTTAACGAGCAGTACTTC
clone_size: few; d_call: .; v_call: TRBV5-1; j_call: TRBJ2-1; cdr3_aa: CASSSLQGSNNEQFF; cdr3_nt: TGCGCCAGCAGCTCCCTACAGGGATCTAACAATGAGCAGTTCTTC
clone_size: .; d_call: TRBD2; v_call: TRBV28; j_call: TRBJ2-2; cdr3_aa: CATTSAGGRGELFF; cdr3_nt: TGTGCCACCACTTCAGCGGGGGGACGCGGGGAGCTGTTTTTT
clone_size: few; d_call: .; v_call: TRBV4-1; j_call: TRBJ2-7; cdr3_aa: CASSQQGLGHYEQYF; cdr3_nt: TGCGCCAGCAGCCAACAGGGTTTGGGGCATTACGAGCAGTACTTC
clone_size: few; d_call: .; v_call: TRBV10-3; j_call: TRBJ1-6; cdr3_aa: CAISRGGINSPLHF; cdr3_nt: TGTGCCATCAGTCGGGGCGGGATTAATTCACCCCTCCACTTT
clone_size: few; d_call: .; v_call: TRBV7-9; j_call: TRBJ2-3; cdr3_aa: CASSPHYGDAGTDTQYF; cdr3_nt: TGTGCCAGCAGCCCCCACTATGGGGACGCGGGCACAGATACGCAGTATTTT
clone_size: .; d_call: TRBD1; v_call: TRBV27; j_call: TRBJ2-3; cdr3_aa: CASRPAGGRTDTQYF; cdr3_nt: TGTGCCAGCCGTCCCGCAGGGGGTCGCACAGATACGCAGTATTTT
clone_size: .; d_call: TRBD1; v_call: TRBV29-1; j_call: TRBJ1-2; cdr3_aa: CSALTGSYGYTF; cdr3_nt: TGCAGCGCCTTGACAGGGTCTTATGGCTACACCTTC
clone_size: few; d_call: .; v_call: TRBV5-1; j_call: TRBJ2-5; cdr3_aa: CASSFPLSTGQETQYF; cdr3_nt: TGCGCCAGCAGCTTTCCCTTATCAACAGGTCAAGAGACCCAGTACTTC
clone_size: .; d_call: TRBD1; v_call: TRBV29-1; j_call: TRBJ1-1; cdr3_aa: CSVGQDLNTEAFF; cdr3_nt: TGCAGCGTGGGACAGGACTTGAACACTGAAGCTTTCTTT